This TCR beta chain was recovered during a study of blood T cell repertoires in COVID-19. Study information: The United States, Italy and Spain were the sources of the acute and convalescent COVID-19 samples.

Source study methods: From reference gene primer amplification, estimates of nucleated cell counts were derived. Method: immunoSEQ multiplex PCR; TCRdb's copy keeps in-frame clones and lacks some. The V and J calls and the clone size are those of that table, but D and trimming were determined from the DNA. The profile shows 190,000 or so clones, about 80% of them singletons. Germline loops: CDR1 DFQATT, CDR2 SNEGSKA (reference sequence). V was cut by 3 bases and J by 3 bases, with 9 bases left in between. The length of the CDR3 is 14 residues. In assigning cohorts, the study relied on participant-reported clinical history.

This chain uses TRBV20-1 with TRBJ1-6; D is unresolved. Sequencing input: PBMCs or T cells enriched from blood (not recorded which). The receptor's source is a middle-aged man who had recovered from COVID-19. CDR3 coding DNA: TGCAGTGCTAGTAGGCAGGACTATAATTCACCCCTCCACTTT. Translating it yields CSASRQDYNSPLHF.